This T cell receptor (beta chain) was sequenced in a study of T cells of healthy individuals. Using its own MiXCR run on the 5' RACE reads, TCRdb lists one record per CDR3 protein. The table has 50,000 to 55,000 distinct CDR3 sequences, approximately 15% seen once. This clonotype was seen ten or more times. The source of this sequence is a human donor in good health.

Here the CDR3 reads CASSPGGANYGYTF. Here the CDR3 DNA reads TGTGCCAGCAGCCCAGGGGGCGCCAACTATGGCTACACCTTC. The chain links TRBV7-2 to TRBJ1-2; TRBD1 matches 8 bases. V dropped 5 bases and J dropped 2; count of bases not matched to a gene: 4. Germline CDR1 and CDR2: SGHTA and FQGNSA. The CDR3 consists of 14 residues.